The rows below give T cell receptor beta chains drawn from one sample of a study of beta chain features in type 1 diabetes. Clones were sequenced by immunoSEQ multiplex PCR, and TCRdb holds only the in-frame ones, with some missing. This sample carries a few hundred thousand clones, approximately 14% of them seen once, and the ten largest clones take roughly 0.033%. Sequencing was performed on naive CD4+ T cells from blood. These receptors were collected from a man aged 25-45 years in good health. Each CDR3 is given with its conserved first and last residue. Each record gives: D gene, clone size, V gene, J gene, CDR3 DNA, CDR3 protein. D genes are given only for firm matches. The listing skips clone size in some rows; elsewhere it reads once, few, many or a size class.

>NA|few|TRBV5-1|TRBJ2-3
TGCGCCAGCAGCTTGTACGGAGCGAGGAGGGATACGCAGTATTTT
CASSLYGARRDTQYF
>NA|few|TRBV4-3|TRBJ1-1
TGCGCCAGCAGCCAAGAGTGGGTGGCTAACACTGAAGCTTTCTTT
CASSQEWVANTEAFF
>NA|few|TRBV21-1|TRBJ1-2
TGTGCCAGCTCTGGAGACTGTGAAGGCTACACCTTC
CASSGDCEGYTF
>NA|few|TRBV5-1|TRBJ2-1
TGCGCCAGCAGCTTGGCCCTGGGATATGAGCAGTTCTTC
CASSLALGYEQFF
>NA|few|TRBV12-5|TRBJ1-6
TGTGCTAGTGGTTTGAATGGCAGCCGCAATTCACCCCTCCACTTT
CASGLNGSRNSPLHF
>NA|NA|TRBV5-1|TRBJ2-7
TGCGCCAGCAGCACAGGACAGAACGAGCAGTACTTC
CASSTGQNEQYF
>NA|many|TRBV30|TRBJ2-2
TGTGCCTGGAGTCGCCCCGGGTCGAACACCGGGGAGCTGTTTTTT
CAWSRPGSNTGELFF
>NA|NA|TRBV25-1|TRBJ2-7
TGTGCCAGCAGTGATATAGGTTCCGAGCAGTACTTC
CASSDIGSEQYF
>TRBD2|NA|TRBV10-3|TRBJ2-1
TGTGCCATCAGAGCCGGACTAGCGGGGGGGAGATCCTACAATGAGCAGTTCTTC
CAIRAGLAGGRSYNEQFF
>TRBD1|NA|TRBV6-5|TRBJ2-3
TGTGCCAGCAGCCGAACAGGGGGCAAGACAGATACGCAGTATTTT
CASSRTGGKTDTQYF
>NA|few|TRBV2|TRBJ2-1
TGTGCCAGCAGTGAGAGAGGTATCATGATCTACAATGAGCAGTTCTTC
CASSERGIMIYNEQFF
>NA|few|TRBV5-1|TRBJ2-1
TGCGCCAGCAGCTTGGAATTAGATTCGAAGCAGTTCTTC
CASSLELDSKQFF
>TRBD1|NA|TRBV28|TRBJ1-2
TGTGCCAGCAGACTCCCGGGACAGAACTATGGCTACACCTTC
CASRLPGQNYGYTF
>NA|few|TRBV7-2|TRBJ2-5
TGTGCCAGCAGCTTAAGAGGGAGAACGGGGGAGACCCAGTACTTC
CASSLRGRTGETQYF
>NA|NA|TRBV5-1|TRBJ2-5
TGCGCCAGCAGCTTTTTCGGGCTGAGTGAGACCCAGTACTTC
CASSFFGLSETQYF
>NA|NA|TRBV6-4|TRBJ1-1
TGTGCCAGCACCCTGAACACTGAAGCTTTCTTT
CASTLNTEAFF
>NA|NA|TRBV25-1|TRBJ2-5
TGTGCCAGCAAACTACTGGATTTGGAGACCCAGTACTTC
CASKLLDLETQYF
>TRBD1|few|TRBV7-2|TRBJ2-5
TGTGCCAGCAGCTTGACAGGGACGGAGACCCAGTACTTC
CASSLTGTETQYF
>TRBD2|NA|TRBV5-4|TRBJ2-3
TGTGCCAGCAGCCCTCTCCCAAGCGGGGCCCACCGGAGTACAGATACGCAGTATTTT
CASSPLPSGAHRSTDTQYF
>NA|NA|TRBV5-1|TRBJ2-5
TGCGCCAGCAGCTTGGAAGGTGGGAGGGAGACCCAGTACTTC
CASSLEGGRETQYF
>NA|NA|TRBV29-1|TRBJ1-3
TGCAGCGTTGAACCGAGGGGATCTGGAAACACCATATATTTT
CSVEPRGSGNTIYF
>NA|NA|TRBV9|TRBJ1-6
TGTGCCAGCGGACAGAATTCACCCCTCCACTTT
CASGQNSPLHF
>NA|few|TRBV7-2|TRBJ2-1
TGTGCCAGCAGCTTAGCGGCTCCCGACGACGGGCAGTTCTTC
CASSLAAPDDGQFF
>NA|NA|TRBV21-1|TRBJ2-4
TGTGCCAGCAGCGCAGTTTTTACAGGGGCTGCCAAAAACATTCAGTACTTC
CASSAVFTGAAKNIQYF
>NA|few|TRBV29-1|TRBJ1-2
TGCAGCGTTGAAGCTAAAAGAGGGAACTATGGCTACACCTTC
CSVEAKRGNYGYTF
>NA|NA|TRBV4-1|TRBJ2-5
TGCGCCAGCAGCCAAGCCACACACCAAGAGACCCAGTACTTC
CASSQATHQETQYF
>NA|NA|TRBV18|TRBJ2-3
TGTGCCAGCTCCCGAATGAAATCGCCCGCCCGGGGCGCAGATACGCAGTATTTT
CASSRMKSPARGADTQYF
>TRBD2|NA|TRBV25-1|TRBJ2-3
TGTGCCAGCAGGAAGACCACGGGAGGTAGCACAGATACGCAGTATTTT
CASRKTTGGSTDTQYF
>NA|NA|TRBV7-9|TRBJ1-6
TGTGCCAGCAGCCTGGGACCAAATTCACCCCTCCACTTT
CASSLGPNSPLHF
>NA|NA|TRBV10-3|TRBJ1-2
TGTGCCATCAGTGGGCAGGAGGACTATGGCTACACCTTC
CAISGQEDYGYTF
>NA|few|TRBV4-3|TRBJ2-1
TGCGCCAGCAGCCAAGATCGCGGCAGTATAGAGTTCTTC
CASSQDRGSIEFF
>NA|NA|TRBV29-1|TRBJ2-2
TGCAGCGTGGGGTGGAGACCGAACACCGGGGAGCTGTTTTTT
CSVGWRPNTGELFF
>NA|NA|TRBV7-9|TRBJ2-7
TGTGCCAGCAGCAAAGACAGCCATGCGAACGAGCAGTACTTC
CASSKDSHANEQYF
>NA|NA|TRBV29-1|TRBJ1-1
TGCAGCGTGATAGAGAACACTGAAGCTTTCTTT
CSVIENTEAFF
>NA|NA|TRBV11-2|TRBJ2-5
TGTGCCAGCAGCTTAGTCGAGGGGATGAGAGAGACCCAGTACTTC
CASSLVEGMRETQYF
>TRBD2|few|TRBV7-2|TRBJ2-3
TGTGCCAGCACGCCCAGCGGGGCCTGGGATACGCAGTATTTT
CASTPSGAWDTQYF
>TRBD1|few|TRBV7-6|TRBJ1-4
TGTGCCAGCAGCTTGACAGGGATCGGCGAAAAACTGTTTTTT
CASSLTGIGEKLFF
>NA|NA|TRBV4-1|TRBJ2-7
TGCGCCAGCAGCCGTACGGGGACACTGGCGGGGGAGCAGTACTTC
CASSRTGTLAGEQYF
>NA|NA|TRBV6-5|TRBJ2-5
TGTGCCAGCAGTTACTGGTGCTTCCAAGAGACCCAGTACTTC
CASSYWCFQETQYF
>NA|NA|TRBV19|TRBJ2-2
TGTGCCAGTAGACACGGGGAGCTGTTTTTT
CASRHGELFF
>NA|few|TRBV7-9|TRBJ1-1
TGTGCCAGCAGCTTGCTGGGAGGTGTCACTGAAGCTTTCTTT
CASSLLGGVTEAFF